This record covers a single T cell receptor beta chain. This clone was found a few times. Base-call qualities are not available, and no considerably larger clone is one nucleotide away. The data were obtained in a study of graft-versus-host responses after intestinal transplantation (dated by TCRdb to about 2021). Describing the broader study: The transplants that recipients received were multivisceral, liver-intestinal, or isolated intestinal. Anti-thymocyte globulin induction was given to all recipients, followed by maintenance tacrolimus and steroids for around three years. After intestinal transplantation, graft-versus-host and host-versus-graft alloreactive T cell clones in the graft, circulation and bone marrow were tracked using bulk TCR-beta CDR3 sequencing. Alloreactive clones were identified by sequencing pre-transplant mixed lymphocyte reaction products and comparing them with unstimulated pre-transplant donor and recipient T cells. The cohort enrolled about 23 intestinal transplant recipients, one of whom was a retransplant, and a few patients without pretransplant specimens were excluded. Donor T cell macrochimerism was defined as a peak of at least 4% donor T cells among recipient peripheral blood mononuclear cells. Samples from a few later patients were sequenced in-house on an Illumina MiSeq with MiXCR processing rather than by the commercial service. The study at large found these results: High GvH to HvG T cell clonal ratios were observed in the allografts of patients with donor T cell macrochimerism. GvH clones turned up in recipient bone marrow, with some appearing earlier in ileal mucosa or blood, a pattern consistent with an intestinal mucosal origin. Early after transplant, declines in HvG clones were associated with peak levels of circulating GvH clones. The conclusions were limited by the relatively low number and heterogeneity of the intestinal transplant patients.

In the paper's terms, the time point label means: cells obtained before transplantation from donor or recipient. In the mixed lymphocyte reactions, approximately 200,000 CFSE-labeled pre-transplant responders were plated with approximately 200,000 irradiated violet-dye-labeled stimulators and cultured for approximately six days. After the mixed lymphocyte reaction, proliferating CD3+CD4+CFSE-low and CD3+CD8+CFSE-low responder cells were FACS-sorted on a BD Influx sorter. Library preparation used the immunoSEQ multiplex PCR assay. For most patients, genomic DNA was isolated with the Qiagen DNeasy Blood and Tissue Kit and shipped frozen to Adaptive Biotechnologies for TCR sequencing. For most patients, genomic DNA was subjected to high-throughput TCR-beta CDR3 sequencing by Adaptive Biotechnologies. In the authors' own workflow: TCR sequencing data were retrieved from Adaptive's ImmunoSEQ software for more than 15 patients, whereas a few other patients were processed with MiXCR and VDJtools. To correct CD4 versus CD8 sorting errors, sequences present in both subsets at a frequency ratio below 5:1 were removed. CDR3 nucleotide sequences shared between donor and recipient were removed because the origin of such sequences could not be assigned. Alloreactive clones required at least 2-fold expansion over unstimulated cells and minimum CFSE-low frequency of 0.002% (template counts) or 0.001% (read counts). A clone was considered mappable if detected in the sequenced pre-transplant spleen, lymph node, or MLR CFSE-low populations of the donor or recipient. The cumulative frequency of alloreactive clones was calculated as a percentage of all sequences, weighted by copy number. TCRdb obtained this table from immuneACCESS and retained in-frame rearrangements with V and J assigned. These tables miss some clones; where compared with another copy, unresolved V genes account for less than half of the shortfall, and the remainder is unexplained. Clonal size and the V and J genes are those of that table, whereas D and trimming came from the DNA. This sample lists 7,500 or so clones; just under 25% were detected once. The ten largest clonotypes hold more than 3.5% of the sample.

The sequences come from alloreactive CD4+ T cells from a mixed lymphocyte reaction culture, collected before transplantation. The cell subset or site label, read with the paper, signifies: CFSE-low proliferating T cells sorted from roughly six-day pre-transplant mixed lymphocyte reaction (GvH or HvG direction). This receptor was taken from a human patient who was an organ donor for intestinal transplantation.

In nucleotide form, the sequence is TGTGCCAGCAGCTTAGGGGAGATAAATGAGCAGTTCTTC. Its product reads: CASSLGEINEQFF. The rearrangement combines TRBV7-8 with TRBJ2-1; TRBD2 is a possible D gene, resting on 5 matching bases. Sequences SGHVS (CDR1) and FQNEAQ (CDR2) are obtained from the germline V gene. From its cysteine to its phenylalanine, the CDR3 spans 13 amino acids. Only the CDR3 DNA is retained, 39 bases long and in frame from the first base. V is pared back by 1 base and J by 7 bases, with 8 bases lying between the germline termini.